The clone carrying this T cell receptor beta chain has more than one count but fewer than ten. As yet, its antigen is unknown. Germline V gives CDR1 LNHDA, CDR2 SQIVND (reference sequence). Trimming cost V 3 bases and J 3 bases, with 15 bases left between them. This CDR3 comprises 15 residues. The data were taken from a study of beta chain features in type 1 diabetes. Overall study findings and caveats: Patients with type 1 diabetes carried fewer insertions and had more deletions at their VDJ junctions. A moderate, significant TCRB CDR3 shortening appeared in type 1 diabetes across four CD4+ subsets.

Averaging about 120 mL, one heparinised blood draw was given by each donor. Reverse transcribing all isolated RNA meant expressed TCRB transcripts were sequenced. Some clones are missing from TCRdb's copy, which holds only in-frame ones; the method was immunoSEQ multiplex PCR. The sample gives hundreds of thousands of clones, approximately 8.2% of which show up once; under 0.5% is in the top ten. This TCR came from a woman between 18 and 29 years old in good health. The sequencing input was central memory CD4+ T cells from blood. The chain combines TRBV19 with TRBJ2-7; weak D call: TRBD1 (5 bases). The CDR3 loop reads CASSMLVGQNYEQYF. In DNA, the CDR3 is TGTGCCAGTAGTATGTTGGTGGGGCAGAACTACGAGCAGTACTTC.